This TCR beta chain was sequenced during a study of CD8 T cells in ankylosing spondylitis. The germline V gene encodes CDR1 MNHEY and CDR2 SVGEGT. CDR3 length: 14 amino acids. The V segment lost 7 bases and the J segment 4 bases; nucleotides outside the gene matches: 5. The TCR beta libraries were generated through quantitative 5'-RACE incorporating molecular barcodes. MiXCR was run by TCRdb on the 5' RACE reads, yielding one entry per CDR3 protein. This table has fewer than 400,000 distinct CDR3 sequences, approximately 8% appearing once. Concerning this clonotype itself: Its antigen is unknown.

Broader study findings: It was reported that disease-linked clones were significantly enriched in matched ankylosing spondylitis synovial fluid. Prior literature has documented some motif variants in synovial fluid and blood from reactive arthritis. A TCR beta motif of fewer than ten highly homologous variants seemed to mark ankylosing spondylitis blood.

This rearrangement joins TRBV6-2 or TRBV6-3 to TRBJ2-1; 9 bases line up with TRBD1. This TCR derives from a male donor with ankylosing spondylitis. The sequenced sample was blood, either unsorted or a sorted T cell fraction (not recorded which). The CDR3 coding sequence is TGTGCCAGCACGGGGACAGGGTCATACAATGAGCAGTTCTTC. Protein product: CASTGTGSYNEQFF.